One sample yielded the 27 T cell receptor beta chains listed below, sequenced in a study of blood T cell repertoires in COVID-19. Here immunoSEQ multiplex PCR was the method, and the copy in TCRdb shows in-frame clones only, minus some. The table shows about 240,000 clones, with about four fifths occurring only once. Material for sequencing was PBMCs or T cells enriched from blood (not recorded which). The receptors here all came from a middle-aged woman who had been exposed to COVID-19.

This clone has just one count. The V gene is TRBV5-6, the J gene TRBJ1-6, with TRBD1 identical over 8 bases. Germline-derived CDR1 and CDR2 are SGHDT and YYEEEE. V lost 4 bases and J lost 7; bases outside the gene matches: 7. The CDR3 length is 15 residues. CDR3 DNA: TGTGCCAGCAGCGTTGGACAGGGCCTAAATTCACCCCTCCACTTT. Translating it yields CASSVGQGLNSPLHF.

The rearrangement joins TRBV25-1 to TRBJ1-1, with 10 bases aligning to TRBD1. Unmatched junction bases numbered 7, after V lost 7 bases and J lost 5 bases. The CDR3 contains 14 residues. CDR1 is MGHDK, CDR2 SYGVNS, per germline. CDR3 protein: CASTETGGWTEAFF. CDR3 in DNA: TGTGCCAGCACTGAGACAGGGGGCTGGACTGAAGCTTTCTTT.

This clone was recorded only once. The rearrangement joins TRBV3-1 (or the pseudogene TRBV3-2) to TRBJ2-7, with TRBD2 as a possible D gene (5 bases). This CDR3 is 14 amino acids long. The V and J ends lost 4 bases and 6 bases respectively, with 16 bases between them. The V gene's germline CDR1 is LGHDT and CDR2 YNNKEL (reference sequence). The CDR3 reads CASSPTIRRLEQYF. The CDR3 DNA reads TGTGCCAGCAGCCCGACTATCCGTCGGCTCGAGCAGTACTTC.

As for this clone: Possible read error: a much larger clone is one base away. V is TRBV9 and J is TRBJ1-1; D remains ambiguous. V lost 0 bases and J lost 1, with 4 bases in between. Germline CDR1 reads SGDLS; CDR2 reads YYNGEE. CDR3 length: 13 amino acids. Here the CDR3 reads CASSVDWNTEAFF. For the CDR3, the DNA is TGTGCCAGCAGCGTAGACTGGAACACTGAAGCTTTCTTT. Complete variable domain (other parts from reference TRBV9 and TRBJ1-1): DSGVTQTPKHLITATGQRVTLRCSPRSGDLSVYWYQQSLDQGLQFLIQYYNGEERAKGNILERFSAQQFPDLHSELNLSSLELGDSALYFCASSVDWNTEAFFGQGTRLTVV.

The V gene is TRBV9, the J gene TRBJ2-5; TRBD2 matches at 11 bases. J lost 4 bases, V lost 4 bases, and 15 bases had no gene match. The CDR3 loop spans 18 amino acids. The germline V gene encodes CDR1 SGDLS and CDR2 YYNGEE. The CDR3 sequence: CASSPLSASGGRGETQYF. CDR3 sequence (DNA): TGTGCCAGCAGCCCGCTGTCCGCTAGCGGGGGGCGGGGAGAGACCCAGTACTTC. The variable domain in full, completed from reference TRBV9 and TRBJ2-5, reads DSGVTQTPKHLITATGQRVTLRCSPRSGDLSVYWYQQSLDQGLQFLIQYYNGEERAKGNILERFSAQQFPDLHSELNLSSLELGDSALYFCASSPLSASGGRGETQYFGPGTRLLVL.

This clone occurred once. The missing conserved phenylalanine or tryptophan at the end of this CDR3 makes a read error likely. No DNA is shown, since the ends of the CDR3 on it are uncertain; the CDR3 is the one TCRdb lists. The V call is TRBV21-1, the J call TRBJ1-2; the D call of TRBD1 is as the table states it, not checked on the DNA. TRBV21-1 is assigned pseudogene status. The CDR3 has 13 amino acids, counting both end residues. The CDR3 loop is CASSKAGGQPNFS.

This chain connects TRBV18 to TRBJ1-3, with 7 bases that match TRBD1. This CDR3 is 17 amino acids long. J gave up 5 bases and V 6 bases, and 16 bases lay outside the gene matches. CDR1 is KGHSH and CDR2 is LQKENI in the germline V gene. Written as DNA, the CDR3 is TGTGCCAGCTCCCAGCAAGGGACAGTGGCTTTCCGAAACACCATATATTTT. Its translation: CASSQQGTVAFRNTIYF.

The chain joins TRBV6-5 to TRBJ1-1; no definite D call. The CDR3 covers 13 residues. Trimming removed 0 bases from V and 11 bases from J, with 13 bases in between. Per germline, CDR1 MNHEY and CDR2 SVGAGI. The chain's CDR3 is CASSYSTGGRAFF. CDR3 sequence (DNA): TGTGCCAGCAGTTACTCGACTGGAGGGAGGGCTTTCTTT.

The rearrangement links TRBV28 to TRBJ1-1; a weak D match, TRBD1 (5 bases). CDR1 MDHEN and CDR2 SYDVKM come from the germline V gene. Trimming pared 9 bases from V and 0 bases from J, leaving 8 bases between. The CDR3 runs to 12 residues. The DNA of the CDR3 is TGTGCCAGTGCGACAGTGAACACTGAAGCTTTCTTT. This gives the protein CASATVNTEAFF.

This rearrangement joins TRBV11-2 to TRBJ2-5; D possibly corresponds to TRBD2 (5 bases). The ends were cut back, 5 bases at V and 0 bases at J, with 16 bases in the middle. The CDR3 is made up of 16 amino acids. Germline V gene sequence: CDR1 SGHAT, CDR2 FQNNGV. CDR3 protein: CASSPRLSGYQETQYF. The CDR3 bases are TGTGCCAGCAGCCCCCGACTATCCGGGTACCAAGAGACCCAGTACTTC.

J is TRBJ1-5 and V is TRBV19; D is unclear. CDR3 length: 16 residues. Germline assignment: CDR1 LNHDA and CDR2 SQIVND (reference sequence). Trimming removed 6 bases at V and 0 bases at J, with 15 bases between. The CDR3 is CASSRGQVSSNQPQHF. The CDR3 nucleotides read TGTGCCAGTAGCCGTGGGCAGGTTAGTAGCAATCAGCCCCAGCATTTT.

The chain carries TRBV30 and TRBJ1-4; 9 bases line up with TRBD1. V dropped 3 bases and J dropped 4; count of bases not matched to a gene: 3. Germline V lookup: CDR1 GTSNPN, CDR2 SVGIG (reference sequence). The CDR3 contains 14 residues. The CDR3 is CAWRQGAVNEKLFF. The CDR3 nucleotides read TGTGCCTGGAGACAGGGGGCTGTTAATGAAAAACTGTTTTTT.

The chain joins TRBV7-6 to TRBJ1-1; D is possibly TRBD1 (5 bases). In germline, CDR1 is SGHVS, CDR2 FNYEAQ. The CDR3 covers 14 residues. V was clipped by 2 bases and J by 3 bases, with 10 bases between them. CDR3 bases: TGTGCCAGCAGCTTAAGTCGGGGGGACACTGAAGCTTTCTTT. This encodes CASSLSRGDTEAFF.

The V and J genes are TRBV11-2 and TRBJ2-7; tentative D call: TRBD2 (7 bases). V was clipped by 4 bases and J by 6 bases, with 16 bases between them. The CDR3 sequence is 14 residues long. Germline V CDR1 and CDR2: SGHAT, FQNNGV. The CDR3 spells CASSSQGGVGEQYF. CDR3 in DNA: TGTGCCAGCAGCTCGCAAGGGGGGGTGGGCGAGCAGTACTTC. Drawing the rest from reference TRBV11-2 and TRBJ2-7, the complete variable domain is EAGVAQSPRYKIIEKRQSVAFWCNPISGHATLYWYQQILGQGPKLLIQFQNNGVVDDSQLPKDRFSAERLKGVDSTLKIQPAKLEDSAVYLCASSSQGGVGEQYFGPGTRLTVT.

The chain recombines TRBV4-3 with TRBJ1-5; D not resolved. The germline gives CDR1 LGHNA, CDR2 YSLEER. The CDR3 consists of 16 residues. V was trimmed by 0 bases and J by 0 bases, leaving 9 bases between them. The CDR3 DNA sequence: TGCGCCAGCAGCCAAGATGTGCAGAATAGCAATCAGCCCCAGCATTTT. Translation: CASSQDVQNSNQPQHF.

V gene TRBV6-5 combines with J gene TRBJ2-7; TRBD1 matches 9 bases. J lost 2 bases, V lost 0 bases, and 5 bases had no gene match. The CDR3 contains 16 residues. Looked up from germline, CDR1 is MNHEY and CDR2 is SVGAGI. The CDR3 protein is CASSYSSRTGAYEQYF. The CDR3 nucleotides read TGTGCCAGCAGTTACTCGAGCCGGACAGGGGCCTACGAGCAGTACTTC.

The V call is TRBV5-8, the J call TRBJ1-4; no reliable D call. V was cut by 2 bases and J by 5 bases, with 10 bases left in between. Looked up from germline, CDR1 is SGHTS and CDR2 is YDEGEE. There are 14 residues in the CDR3. The CDR3 region has the DNA TGTGCCAGCAGCTTCGGCAGGATGAATGAAAAACTGTTTTTT. It is translated as CASSFGRMNEKLFF.

The chain couples TRBV7-3 to TRBJ2-1; 8 positions match TRBD2. The length of the CDR3 is 21 residues. Unmatched junction bases numbered 17, after V lost 1 base and J lost 0 bases. Germline V lookup: CDR1 SGHTA, CDR2 FQGTGA. The CDR3: CASSLRAGGRPPLSSYNEQFF. The CDR3 DNA sequence: TGTGCCAGCAGCTTAAGGGCGGGGGGCCGTCCTCCTCTTAGCTCCTACAATGAGCAGTTCTTC.

The chain joins TRBV7-9 to TRBJ1-2, with 12 nucleotides matching TRBD1. Germline V lookup: CDR1 SEHNR, CDR2 FQNEAQ (reference sequence). The CDR3 runs 14 residues. With V trimmed by 4 bases and J by 8 bases, 5 bases remained unmatched. The chain's CDR3 is CASSSSGTGGGYTF. The CDR3 DNA reads TGTGCCAGCAGCTCCTCCGGGACAGGGGGCGGCTACACCTTC.

This clone was recorded a few times. This sample includes further DNA sequences coding for the same CDR3. The chain combines TRBV5-6 with TRBJ2-2, with D hard to call. Trimming pared 0 bases from V and 2 bases from J, leaving 5 bases between. Germline CDR1 and CDR2: SGHDT and YYEEEE. CDR3 length: 14 residues. The CDR3 here is CASSLGHNTGELFF. As DNA, the CDR3 is TGTGCCAGCAGCTTGGGTCATAACACCGGGGAGCTGTTTTTT.

This chain connects TRBV7-2 to TRBJ1-3; possibly TRBD1 for D (6 bases). V lost 3 bases and J 0 bases, leaving 15 bases between the germline ends. CDR1 and CDR2 from the germline V gene are SGHTA and FQGNSA. The length of the CDR3 is 17 residues. The CDR3 reads CASSFTGTPSSGNTIYF. CDR3 coding DNA: TGTGCCAGCAGCTTTACCGGGACACCGAGCTCTGGAAACACCATATATTTT.

V is TRBV12-3 or TRBV12-4 and J is TRBJ1-1, with 7 bases identical to TRBD1. Germline trimming cut 6 bases from V and 1 base from J; bases unmatched to any gene: 2. The CDR3 loop spans 13 amino acids. The CDR3, as DNA: TGTGCCAGCAGAAGGGACAGGAACACTGAAGCTTTCTTT. Translated, it gives CASRRDRNTEAFF.

J is TRBJ1-2 and V is TRBV7-2; TRBD1 is a possible D gene (6 bases). This CDR3 has 16 amino acids. Germline CDR1 and CDR2: SGHTA and FQGNSA. Trimming removed 5 bases at V and 1 base at J, with 17 bases between. DNA of the CDR3: TGTGCCAGCAGCCCCCGGGGGGCAGAGATTAACTATGGCTACACCTTC. Its protein is CASSPRGAEINYGYTF.

Notes on this clone: The germline gene is not matched at one end of the junction; a read error may be the cause. The V call is TRBV7-8, the J call TRBJ2-3; TRBD1 matches 12 bases. This CDR3 is 17 amino acids long. Germline values: CDR1 SGHVS, CDR2 FQNEAQ. The CDR3 nucleotides are TGTGCCAGCAGCCCCAGTGGCGGGACAGGGGGCACACATACGCAGTATTTT. As protein: CASSPSGGTGGTHTQYF.

V usage is TRBV28 and J usage is TRBJ1-2; no reliable D call. CDR3 length: 10 amino acids. The ends were cut back, 11 bases at V and 4 bases at J, with 8 bases in the middle. The V gene's germline CDR1 is MDHEN and CDR2 SYDVKM. CDR3 in amino acids: CAAASYGYTF. The CDR3 nucleotides read TGTGCCGCGGCGTCCTATGGCTACACCTTC.

About this clone itself: Other DNA sequences within the sample encode an identical CDR3. V and J are TRBV9 and TRBJ1-4; a possible D gene is TRBD1 (5 bases). Germline V gene lookup returns CDR1 SGDLS and CDR2 YYNGEE. Trimming removed 2 bases from V and 0 bases from J, with 8 bases in between. This CDR3 has 15 residues. CDR3 DNA sequence: TGTGCCAGCAGCGTGGGGACTGCAACTAATGAAAAACTGTTTTTT. Its protein product is CASSVGTATNEKLFF.

This clone was recorded only once. The rearrangement uses TRBV4-1 and TRBJ1-2, with TRBD1 identical over 7 bases. J lost 4 bases, V lost 1 base, and 6 bases had no gene match. CDR1 and CDR2 from the germline V gene are MGHRA and YSYEKL. This CDR3 is built from 15 residues. The CDR3 region has the DNA TGCGCCAGCAGCCAAGGGACAGGAGTAACCTATGGCTACACCTTC. Protein: CASSQGTGVTYGYTF.